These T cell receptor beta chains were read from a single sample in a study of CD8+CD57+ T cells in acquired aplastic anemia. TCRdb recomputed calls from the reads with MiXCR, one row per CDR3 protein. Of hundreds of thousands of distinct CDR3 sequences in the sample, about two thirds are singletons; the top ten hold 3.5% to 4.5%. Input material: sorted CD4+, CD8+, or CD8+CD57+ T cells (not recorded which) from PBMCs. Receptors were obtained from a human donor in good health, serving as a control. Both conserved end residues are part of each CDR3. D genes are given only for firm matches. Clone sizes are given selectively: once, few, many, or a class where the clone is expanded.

TGTGCCAGCAGGGCAGGGGCAGGGGAGCTGTTTTTT CASRAGAGELFF 12 few - TRBJ2-2 TRBV12-3/TRBV12-4
TGTGCCAGCAGCGTGGAGCGCAAGGACTCACCCCTCCTCCACTTT CASSVERKDSPLLHF 15 once - TRBJ1-6 TRBV9
TGTGCCAGCGTTGAAATTGCAAAGACAGATACGCAGTATTTT CASVEIAKTDTQYF 14 few - TRBJ2-3 TRBV2
TGTGCCAGCAGCTTATCGGTGCAGGCGACCTACGAGCAGTACTTC CASSLSVQATYEQYF 15 many - TRBJ2-7 TRBV7-2
TGTGCCAGCAGCTTGGGCAGGGACCAGCAGTACTTC CASSLGRDQQYF 12 - - TRBJ2-7 TRBV2
TGTGCCAGCAGCTCGAAGGACTGCGAAAAAGAGCAGTTC CASSSKDCEKEQF 13 - - TRBJ2-7 TRBV7-2
TGTGCCAGCAGAACCGGGACAGGGGTGGGCTACACCTTC CASRTGTGVGYTF 13 - TRBD1 TRBJ1-2 TRBV9
- CASSWDGLYQHF 12 - - TRBJ1-5 TRBV5-1
TGTGCCAGCAGTCGACCGACTAGCGGGGGGGCGATAGATACGCAGTATTTT CASSRPTSGGAIDTQYF 17 - TRBD2 TRBJ2-3 TRBV7-2
TGTGCCAGCAGTTTATTTACGCGGGGTGAAGCTTTCTTT CASSLFTRGEAFF 13 many - TRBJ1-1 TRBV27
TGTGCCAGTAGTATAGGAGGGACTCCGGGGTACAATGAGCAGTTCTTC CASSIGGTPGYNEQFF 16 - - TRBJ2-1 TRBV19
TGTGCCAGCAGCTCAGGTGCTAACTTGGGCTACACCTTC CASSSGANLGYTF 13 - - TRBJ1-2 TRBV7-2
TGTGCCAGCAGCTTAGCGAGACAGGGAGAAGGCTACACGACTTTC CASSLARQGEGYTTF 15 - TRBD1 TRBJ2-6 TRBV7-2
TGTGCCAGCAGCCGGGGCGCCCACAATGAGCAGTTCTTC CASSRGAHNEQFF 13 many - TRBJ2-1 TRBV3-1
TGCAGTGCTAGAGCAGGGGCGGAGCCGAAGTACTTC CSARAGAEPKYF 12 - - TRBJ2-7 TRBV20-1
TGTGCCACCAGCTGCTTATACAGGGGTGACGATTTGTTT CATSCLYRGDDLF 13 once TRBD1 TRBJ1-1 TRBV7-4
TGTGCCAGCAGCGTAGGCAGGGGTGCTTCACCCCTCCACTTT CASSVGRGASPLHF 14 - - TRBJ1-6 TRBV9
TGTGCCAGCAGCTCACCGGGACAGGGGGCTTACGAGCAGTACTTC CASSSPGQGAYEQYF 15 - TRBD1 TRBJ2-7 TRBV11-1
TGTGCTAGTGGTTTGGTACCGGATAGCAATCAGCCCCAGCATTTT CASGLVPDSNQPQHF 15 many - TRBJ1-5 TRBV12-5
TGTGCCAGCAGCTTGATGGATCCCTCGACCGAGCAGTACTTC CASSLMDPSTEQYF 14 - - TRBJ2-7 TRBV9
TGTGCCAGCAGCCCGGGAAGGGGGCGATCGAACACTGAAGCTTTCTTT CASSPGRGRSNTEAFF 16 many TRBD1 TRBJ1-1 TRBV11-3
TGTGCCAGCAGTTCCGGACAGTTTTCACCCCTCCACTTT CASSSGQFSPLHF 13 many - TRBJ1-6 TRBV12-3/TRBV12-4
TGTGCCAGCAGCTTGCGATACGGGTTCCCCGGGGAGCTGTTTTTT CASSLRYGFPGELFF 15 - - TRBJ2-2 TRBV7-2
TGTGCCAGCAGTATAGCCCGCGGGACTAGCGGGAGGTACGAGCAGTACTTC CASSIARGTSGRYEQYF 17 - TRBD2 TRBJ2-7 TRBV19
TGTGCCAGCAGTAAAATCGATTCTCGCGGGGGCTACTACAATGAGCAGTTCTTC CASSKIDSRGGYYNEQFF 18 - - TRBJ2-1 TRBV2
TGTGCCACCAGTGATACCGGGACCGACTCCTACGACCAGTACTTC CATSDTGTDSYDQYF 15 - - TRBJ2-5 TRBV24-1
TGTGCCAGCAGCGCGACACCGAACACTGAAGCTTTCTTT CASSATPNTEAFF 13 - - TRBJ1-1 TRBV7-6